There are many counts of the clone carrying this T cell receptor (beta chain). Its antigen is undetermined. The CDR3 contains 14 residues. Trimming removed 0 bases at V and 7 bases at J, with 13 bases between. In germline, CDR1 is LGHNA, CDR2 YSLEER. The sample is drawn from a study of beta chain features in type 1 diabetes. The authors reverse transcribed all of the isolated RNA, so sequencing captured expressed TCRB transcripts. TCRdb keeps only in-frame clones here, not all; method: immunoSEQ multiplex PCR. Of 600,000 or so clones in the sample, around 15% were seen once. Whole-study findings and limits: For Type 1 diabetes patients, all four CD4+ subsets carried TCRB CDR3s that were moderately but significantly shorter.

The J gene is TRBJ2-7, the V gene TRBV4-3, with D perhaps assigned TRBD1 or TRBD2 (5 bases each). The material sequenced was naive CD4+ T cells from blood. The sequence came from a man younger than 30 with type 1 diabetes. DNA for the CDR3: TGCGCCAGCAGCCAAGATCGGGACCGCCGGGAGCAGTACTTC. The encoded protein is CASSQDRDRREQYF.